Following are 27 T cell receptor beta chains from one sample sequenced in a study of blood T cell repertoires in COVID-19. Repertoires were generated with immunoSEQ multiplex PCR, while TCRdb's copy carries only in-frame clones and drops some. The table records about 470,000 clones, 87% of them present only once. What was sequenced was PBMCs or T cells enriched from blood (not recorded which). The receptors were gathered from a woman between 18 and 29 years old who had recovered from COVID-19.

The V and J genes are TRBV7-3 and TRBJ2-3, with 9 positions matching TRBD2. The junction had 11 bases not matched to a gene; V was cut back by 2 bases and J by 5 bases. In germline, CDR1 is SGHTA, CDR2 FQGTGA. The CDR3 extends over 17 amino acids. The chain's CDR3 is CASSLGASGVIKDTQYF. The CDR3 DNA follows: TGTGCCAGCAGCTTAGGCGCTAGCGGGGTAATCAAAGATACGCAGTATTTT. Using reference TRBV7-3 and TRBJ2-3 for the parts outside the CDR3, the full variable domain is GAGVSQTPSNKVTEKGKYVELRCDPISGHTALYWYRQSLGQGPEFLIYFQGTGAADDSGLPNDRFFAVRPEGSVSTLKIQRTERGDSAVYLCASSLGASGVIKDTQYFGPGTRLTVL.

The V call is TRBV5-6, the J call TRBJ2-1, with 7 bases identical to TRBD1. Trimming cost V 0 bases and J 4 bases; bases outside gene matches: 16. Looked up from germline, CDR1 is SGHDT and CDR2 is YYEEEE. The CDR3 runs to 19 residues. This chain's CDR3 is CASSLDGVGGEQFYNEQFF. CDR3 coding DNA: TGTGCCAGCAGCTTGGATGGGGTAGGGGGCGAACAGTTTTACAATGAGCAGTTCTTC.

The DNA of the CDR3 is TGCGCCAGCAGCCAAGAATTTCAGGGGGAATGGGGTGAAAAACTGTTTTTT. It codes for CASSQEFQGEWGEKLFF. The chain joins TRBV4-1 to TRBJ1-4; TRBD1 matches at 7 bases. Germline lookup yields CDR1 MGHRA and CDR2 YSYEKL. The J segment lost 7 bases and the V segment lost 0 bases, leaving 11 bases of the junction unmatched. The CDR3 is made up of 17 amino acids.

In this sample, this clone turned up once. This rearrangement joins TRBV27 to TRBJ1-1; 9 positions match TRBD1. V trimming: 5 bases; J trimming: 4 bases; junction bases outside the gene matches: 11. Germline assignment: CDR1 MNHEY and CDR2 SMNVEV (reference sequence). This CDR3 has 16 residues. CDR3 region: CASSPGDRAWGTEAFF. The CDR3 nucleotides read TGTGCCAGCAGTCCAGGGGACAGGGCATGGGGCACTGAAGCTTTCTTT.

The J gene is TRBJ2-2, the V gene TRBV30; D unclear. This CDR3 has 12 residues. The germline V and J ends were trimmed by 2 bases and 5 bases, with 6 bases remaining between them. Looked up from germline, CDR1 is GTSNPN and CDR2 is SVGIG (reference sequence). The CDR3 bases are TGTGCCTGGAGTCACATGACCGGGGAGCTGTTTTTT. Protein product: CAWSHMTGELFF.

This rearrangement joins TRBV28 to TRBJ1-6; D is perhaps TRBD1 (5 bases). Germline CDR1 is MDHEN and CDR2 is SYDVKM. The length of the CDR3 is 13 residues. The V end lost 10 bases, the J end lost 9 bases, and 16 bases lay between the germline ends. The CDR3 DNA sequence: TGTGCCACACATCAAATCCAGGGTTCACCCCTCCACTTT. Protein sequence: CATHQIQGSPLHF.

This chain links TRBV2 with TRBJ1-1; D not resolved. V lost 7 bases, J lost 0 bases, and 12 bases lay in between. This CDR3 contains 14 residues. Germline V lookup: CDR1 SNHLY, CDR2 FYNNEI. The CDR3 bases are TGTGCCAGCACCGGGGTCCTAATGAACACTGAAGCTTTCTTT. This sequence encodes CASTGVLMNTEAFF.

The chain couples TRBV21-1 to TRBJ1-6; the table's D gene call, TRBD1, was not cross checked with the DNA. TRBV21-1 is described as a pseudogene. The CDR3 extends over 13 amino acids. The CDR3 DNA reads TGTGCCAGCAGCAAAAGCGAGGGGGTTCCCCTCCACTTT. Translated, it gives CASSKSEGVPLHF.

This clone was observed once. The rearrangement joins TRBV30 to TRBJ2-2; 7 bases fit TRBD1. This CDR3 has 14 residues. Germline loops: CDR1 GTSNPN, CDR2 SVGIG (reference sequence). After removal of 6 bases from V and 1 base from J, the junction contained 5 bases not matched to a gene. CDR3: CACRTGWNTGELFF. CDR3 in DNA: TGTGCCTGCCGGACAGGCTGGAACACCGGGGAGCTGTTTTTT.

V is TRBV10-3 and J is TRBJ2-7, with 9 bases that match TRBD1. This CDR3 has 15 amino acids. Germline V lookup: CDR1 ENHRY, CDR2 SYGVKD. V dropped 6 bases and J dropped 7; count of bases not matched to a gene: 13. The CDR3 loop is CAIRAPGQGGGEQYF. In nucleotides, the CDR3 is TGTGCCATCAGGGCTCCGGGACAGGGCGGGGGTGAGCAGTACTTC.

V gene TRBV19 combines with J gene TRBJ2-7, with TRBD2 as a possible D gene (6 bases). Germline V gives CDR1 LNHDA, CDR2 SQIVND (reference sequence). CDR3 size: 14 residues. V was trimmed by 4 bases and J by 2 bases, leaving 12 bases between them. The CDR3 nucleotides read TGTGCCAGTAGTAACCGGGACTCAACCTACGAGCAGTACTTC. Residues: CASSNRDSTYEQYF.

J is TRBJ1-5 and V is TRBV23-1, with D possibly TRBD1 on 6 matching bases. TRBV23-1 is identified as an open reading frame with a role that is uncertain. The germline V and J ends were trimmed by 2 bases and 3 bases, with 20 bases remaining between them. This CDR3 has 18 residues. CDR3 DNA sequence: TGCGCCAGCAGTCAACCGTGGCGGGGGGCGGAATACAATCAGCCCCAGCATTTT. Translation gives CASSQPWRGAEYNQPQHF.

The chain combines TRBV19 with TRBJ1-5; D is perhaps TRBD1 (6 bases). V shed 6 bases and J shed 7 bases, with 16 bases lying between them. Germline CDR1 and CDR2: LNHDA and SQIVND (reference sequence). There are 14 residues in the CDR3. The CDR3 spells CASSPNRAHQPQHF. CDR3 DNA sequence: TGTGCCAGTAGCCCTAACAGGGCCCACCAGCCCCAGCATTTT.

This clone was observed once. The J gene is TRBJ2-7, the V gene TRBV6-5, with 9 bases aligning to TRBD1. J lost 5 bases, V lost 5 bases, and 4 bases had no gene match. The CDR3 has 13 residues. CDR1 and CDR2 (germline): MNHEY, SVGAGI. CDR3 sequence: CASSRQGVNEQYF. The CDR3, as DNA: TGTGCCAGCAGTCGACAGGGGGTCAACGAGCAGTACTTC.

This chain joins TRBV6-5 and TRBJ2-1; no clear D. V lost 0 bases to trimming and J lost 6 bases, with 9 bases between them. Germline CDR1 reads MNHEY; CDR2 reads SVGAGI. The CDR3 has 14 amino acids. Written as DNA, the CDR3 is TGTGCCAGCAGTTACTCGTCCGTTCGCAATGAGCAGTTCTTC. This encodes CASSYSSVRNEQFF.

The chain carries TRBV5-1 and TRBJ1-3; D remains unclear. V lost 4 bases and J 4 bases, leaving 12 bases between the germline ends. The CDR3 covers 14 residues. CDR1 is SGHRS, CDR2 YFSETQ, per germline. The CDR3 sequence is CASSLGPGGNTIYF. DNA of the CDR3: TGCGCCAGCAGCCTTGGACCGGGGGGAAACACCATATATTTT.

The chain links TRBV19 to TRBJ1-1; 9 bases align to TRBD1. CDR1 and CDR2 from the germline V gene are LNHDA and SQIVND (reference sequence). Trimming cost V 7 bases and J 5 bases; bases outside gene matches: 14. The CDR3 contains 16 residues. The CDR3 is CASTSLPGQGGTEAFF. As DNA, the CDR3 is TGTGCCAGTACCTCCCTACCGGGACAGGGAGGGACTGAAGCTTTCTTT.

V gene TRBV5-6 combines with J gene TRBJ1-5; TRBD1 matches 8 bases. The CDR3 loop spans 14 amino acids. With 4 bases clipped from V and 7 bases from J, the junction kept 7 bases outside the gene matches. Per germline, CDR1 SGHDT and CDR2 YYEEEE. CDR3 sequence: CASSHRGKVQPQHF. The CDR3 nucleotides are TGTGCCAGCAGCCACAGGGGGAAAGTGCAGCCCCAGCATTTT.

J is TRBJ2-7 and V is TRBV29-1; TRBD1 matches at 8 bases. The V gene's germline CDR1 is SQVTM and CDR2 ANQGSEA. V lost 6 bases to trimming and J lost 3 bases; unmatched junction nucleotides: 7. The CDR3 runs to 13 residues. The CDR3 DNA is TGCAGCGTCTTAGGACAGGGCGGCTACGAGCAGTACTTC. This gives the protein CSVLGQGGYEQYF.

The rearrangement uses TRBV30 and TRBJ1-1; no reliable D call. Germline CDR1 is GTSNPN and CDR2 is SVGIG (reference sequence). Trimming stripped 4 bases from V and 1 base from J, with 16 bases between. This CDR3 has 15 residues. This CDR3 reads CAWTQRRGWNTEAFF. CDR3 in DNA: TGTGCCTGGACCCAAAGGCGGGGTTGGAACACTGAAGCTTTCTTT.

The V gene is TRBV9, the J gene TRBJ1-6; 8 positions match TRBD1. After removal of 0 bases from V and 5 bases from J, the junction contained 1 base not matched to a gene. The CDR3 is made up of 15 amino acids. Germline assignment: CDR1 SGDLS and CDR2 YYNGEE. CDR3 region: CASSVDRGNNSPLHF. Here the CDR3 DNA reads TGTGCCAGCAGCGTAGACAGGGGGAATAATTCACCCCTCCACTTT.

CDR3 DNA sequence: TGTGCCATCGGGACAGGTGATTCACCCCTCCACTTT. It yields the protein CAIGTGDSPLHF. The chain combines TRBV28 with TRBJ1-6; 8 bases agree with TRBD1. This CDR3 is built from 12 residues. Germline V CDR1 and CDR2: MDHEN, SYDVKM. V shed 10 bases and J 8 bases; nucleotides not matched to a gene: 4.

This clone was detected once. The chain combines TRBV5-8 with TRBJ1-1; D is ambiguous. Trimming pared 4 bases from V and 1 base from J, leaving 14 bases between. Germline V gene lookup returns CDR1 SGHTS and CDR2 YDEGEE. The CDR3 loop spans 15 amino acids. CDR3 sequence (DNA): TGTGCCAGCAGCCGCGGGAGGGAGGGGAACACTGAAGCTTTCTTT. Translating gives CASSRGREGNTEAFF.

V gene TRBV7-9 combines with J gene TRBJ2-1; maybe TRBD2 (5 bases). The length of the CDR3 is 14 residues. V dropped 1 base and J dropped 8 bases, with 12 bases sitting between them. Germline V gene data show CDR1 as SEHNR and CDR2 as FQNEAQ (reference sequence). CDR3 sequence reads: CASSLGDRGDEQFF. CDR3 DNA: TGTGCCAGCAGCTTAGGGGATCGGGGAGATGAGCAGTTCTTC.

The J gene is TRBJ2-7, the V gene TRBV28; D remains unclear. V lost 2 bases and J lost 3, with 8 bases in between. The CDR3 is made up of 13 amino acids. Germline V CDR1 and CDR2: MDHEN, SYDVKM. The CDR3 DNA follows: TGTGCCAGCAGTTTAGGGCAACACTACGAGCAGTACTTC. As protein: CASSLGQHYEQYF.

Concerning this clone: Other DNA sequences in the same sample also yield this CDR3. CDR3: CASKDRGYQPQHF. CDR3 bases: TGTGCCAGTAAAGACAGGGGTTATCAGCCCCAGCATTTT. The V and J genes are TRBV19 and TRBJ1-5, with 8 bases fitting TRBD1. CDR1 and CDR2 (germline): LNHDA, SQIVND (reference sequence). V gave up 7 bases and J gave up 5 bases; unmatched junction bases: 4. The CDR3 is 13 amino acids.

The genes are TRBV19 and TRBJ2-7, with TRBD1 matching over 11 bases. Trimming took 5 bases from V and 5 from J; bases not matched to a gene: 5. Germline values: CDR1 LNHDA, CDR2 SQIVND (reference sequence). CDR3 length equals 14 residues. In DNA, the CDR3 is TGTGCCAGTAGTGCGGACAGGGGGCATAACGAGCAGTACTTC. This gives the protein CASSADRGHNEQYF.